In its sample, the clone carrying this TCR beta chain was seen a few times. Its specificity is not known. The sample comes from a study of post-analysis software for immune sequencing data. Study-wide results and limits: Patients with multiple sclerosis recorded significantly lower normalized Chao1 diversity than controls, the study found. Five or six TRBV segments were more frequent in patients than controls; TRBV5-6, TRBV5-1 and TRBV20-1 belonged to this group.

Germline CDR1 and CDR2: MNHNS and SASEGT. The length of the CDR3 is 17 residues. Trimming removed 4 bases from V and 0 bases from J; junction bases left unmatched: 6. Prepared libraries of TCR beta cDNA carried unique molecular identifiers. Hundreds of thousands of cDNA molecules were obtained from approximately 0.91 to 9.4 million T cells. TCRdb re-called the PCR reads through MiXCR, storing one row per CDR3 protein. Of hundreds of thousands of distinct CDR3 sequences in the sample, 25% to 30% were seen once. The V call is TRBV6-1, the J call TRBJ2-4; 10 positions match TRBD1. This TCR came from a girl aged 5 to 17 with multiple sclerosis. The specimen sequenced was blood. The CDR3 here is CASSGQGQGIAKNIQYF. CDR3 in DNA: TGTGCCAGCAGTGGCCAGGGACAGGGGATAGCCAAAAACATTCAGTACTTC.